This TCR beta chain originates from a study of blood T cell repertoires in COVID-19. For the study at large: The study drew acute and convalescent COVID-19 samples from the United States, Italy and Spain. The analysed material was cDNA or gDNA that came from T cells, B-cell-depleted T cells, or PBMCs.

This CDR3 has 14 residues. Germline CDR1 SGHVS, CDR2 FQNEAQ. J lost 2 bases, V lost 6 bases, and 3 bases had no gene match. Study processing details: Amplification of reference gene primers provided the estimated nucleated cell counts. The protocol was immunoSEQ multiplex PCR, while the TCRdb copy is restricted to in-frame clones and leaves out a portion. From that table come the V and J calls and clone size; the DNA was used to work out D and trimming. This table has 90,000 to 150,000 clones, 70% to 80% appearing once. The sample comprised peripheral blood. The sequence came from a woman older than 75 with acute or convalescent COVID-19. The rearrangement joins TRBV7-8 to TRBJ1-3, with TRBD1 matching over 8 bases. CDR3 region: CASRVDRAGNTIYF. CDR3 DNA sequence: TGTGCCAGCAGGGTGGACAGGGCTGGAAACACCATATATTTT.